Described below is a single TCR beta chain sequence and its context. Germline trimming cut 6 bases from V and 0 bases from J; bases unmatched to any gene: 2. CDR3 length: 14 amino acids. Germline CDR1 and CDR2: SQVTM and ANQGSEA. The data were produced by immunoSEQ multiplex PCR, yet TCRdb's version contains in-frame clones alone and is incomplete. The sample shows 200,000 or so clones, almost 80% of them seen only once. This sample was included in a study of blood T cell repertoires in COVID-19. Source material: peripheral blood. The chain links TRBV29-1 to TRBJ1-1; the match to TRBD1 covers 12 bases. This clonotype was sampled from a man in his fifties or sixties with active or convalescent COVID-19. The CDR3 nucleotides are TGCAGCGTCGGGACAGGGGGCATGAACACTGAAGCTTTCTTT. Its translation is CSVGTGGMNTEAFF.